This T cell receptor beta chain derives from a study of long-term antiretroviral therapy in people with HIV. V gave up 6 bases and J gave up 14 bases; unmatched junction bases: 8. Germline V lookup: CDR1 SNHLY, CDR2 FYNNEI. This CDR3 has 14 residues. Investigators performed immunoSEQ version v3.0 at survey level. Some clones are missing from TCRdb's copy, which holds only in-frame ones; the method was immunoSEQ multiplex PCR. The data hold 20,000 to 30,000 clones, with around 79% observed a single time. Here the sequenced sample was unsorted PBMCs, taken 1.2 years after starting antiretroviral therapy. The sequence derives from a woman aged 40 to 49 with HIV. The rearrangement joins TRBV2 to TRBJ1-6; 12 nucleotides line up with TRBD1. The CDR3: CASSQGTGGSSLHF. The CDR3 DNA reads as TGTGCCAGCAGCCAAGGGACAGGGGGCTCGTCCCTCCACTTT.